This T cell receptor beta chain was identified in a study of T cells in localized non-small cell lung cancer. Note on this clone: What it recognizes is unknown.

Clones were sequenced by immunoSEQ multiplex PCR, and TCRdb holds only the in-frame ones, with some missing. The sample contains 3,000 or so clones, under 30% of which appear only once. Study findings and constraints: Turning up in adjacent lung were a median roughly 62 of the top 100 tumor clones. Uninvolved nearby lung showed the greatest T cell clonality, exceeding that found in tumor. The study sequenced only one region of the tumor. As a result, intratumor heterogeneity could not be excluded and remains possible. Higher adjacent-lung clonality was associated with shorter survival.

Trimming cost V 5 bases and J 5 bases, with 18 bases left between them. Germline V gives CDR1 SGHNT, CDR2 YENEEA. The CDR3 length is 15 residues. This receptor was obtained from a man between 40 and 70 years old with stage II squamous cell lung carcinoma. The sample here was lung tumor tissue, taken before any cancer treatment. The chain uses TRBV11-3 and TRBJ2-5; D perhaps matches TRBD1 (7 bases). CDR3 bases: TGTGCCAGCAGCCGACGGACAGGAGGGGTGGAGACCCAGTACTTC. Protein product: CASSRRTGGVETQYF.